These T cell receptor beta chains were read from a single sample in a study of T cell changes during pregnancy in multiple sclerosis. Sequencing was performed with immunoSEQ multiplex PCR; in TCRdb, only in-frame clones are kept and a portion is missing. The sample consists of some 80,000 clones, approximately 89% of them appearing once. The material was peripheral blood, obtained in the first trimester of pregnancy. All receptors come from a female donor with multiple sclerosis, enrolled in a pregnancy study. Both conserved end residues are part of each CDR3. The order of the fields is clone size, V gene, J gene, CDR3 protein. Rows give clone size only sometimes, using once, few, many, or a class for an expanded clone.

clone_size: NA; v_call: TRBV6-6; j_call: TRBJ2-3; cdr3_aa: CASSSRTGYADTQYF
clone_size: NA; v_call: TRBV7-9; j_call: TRBJ2-5; cdr3_aa: CASSLAYDSPETQYF
clone_size: NA; v_call: TRBV5-6; j_call: TRBJ2-1; cdr3_aa: CASSSTAGFYNEQFF
clone_size: NA; v_call: TRBV7-2; j_call: TRBJ1-6; cdr3_aa: CASSLVGLPRDRQNSPLHF
clone_size: NA; v_call: TRBV7-3; j_call: TRBJ1-1; cdr3_aa: CASSPGSTVTEAFF
clone_size: NA; v_call: TRBV2; j_call: TRBJ2-2; cdr3_aa: CASSDSLLAGENTGELFF
clone_size: few; v_call: TRBV4-1; j_call: TRBJ1-1; cdr3_aa: CASSQEGTGWTEAFF
clone_size: NA; v_call: TRBV7-9; j_call: TRBJ1-2; cdr3_aa: CASSLAGGDGYTF
clone_size: once; v_call: TRBV18; j_call: TRBJ2-5; cdr3_aa: CASSPPTVLHKTQYF
clone_size: NA; v_call: TRBV6-1; j_call: TRBJ1-2; cdr3_aa: CASSGMPGQGIYGYTF
clone_size: NA; v_call: TRBV4-1; j_call: TRBJ2-7; cdr3_aa: CASSQDAAGVEQYF
clone_size: NA; v_call: TRBV4-2; j_call: TRBJ1-3; cdr3_aa: CASSRRLTGGSGNTIYF
clone_size: NA; v_call: TRBV6-5; j_call: TRBJ2-7; cdr3_aa: CASKRSRTGEYEQYF
clone_size: NA; v_call: TRBV7-2; j_call: TRBJ2-3; cdr3_aa: CASSPSGGGNTQYF